The source of this TCR beta chain is a study of T cell clones after liver transplantation (dated by TCRdb to about 2019). Background for the entire study: Samples were obtained from ITN030ST, a randomized trial in which withdrawal of immunosuppression was attempted within 2 years of liver transplantation. The study cohort included 8 liver transplant recipients, of whom 3 were classified as tolerant and 5 as non-tolerant. Blood samples were collected pre-transplant, pre-randomization before withdrawal, and post-randomization after either full withdrawal or failed withdrawal. Donor-reactive T cell clones were identified by TCRbeta sequencing following a pre-transplant mixed lymphocyte reaction and were subsequently tracked in post-transplant blood. The subjects received no induction therapy and were kept on standard immunosuppression until randomization at 12-24 months post-transplant. Of the eight recipients, a few were HCV-positive, while the remaining recipients had been transplanted for non-autoimmune, non-viral indications. To count as tolerant, a recipient had to stay completely off immunosuppression for at least one year without liver enzymes climbing beyond twice the upper limit of normal. Third party-reactive TCRbeta sequences from pre-transplant MLRs were also identified as an antigen-independent comparator for donor-reactive sequences. Paper-wide results and their limitations: Low numbers of available donor cells limited the measurable donor-reactive repertoire in a couple of subjects. Once repertoire turnover was taken into account, donor-reactive detection showed a significant reduction for CD4 in 7 of 8 subjects and for CD8 in 8 of 8. Donor-reactive sequences decreased more than third party-reactive sequences, which suggests partial antigen-specific deletion that was not related to withdrawal success. Conclusions were preliminary, limited by small, heterogeneous patient numbers and non-standardized post-transplant time points. A significant post-transplant decrease in circulating donor-reactive CD4 TCRbeta sequences was observed in 5 of 8 subjects, irrespective of tolerance or HCV status. Because allograft tissue specimens were not available, migration of donor-reactive T cells into the graft, rather than deletion, may have occurred.

Using immunoSEQ, frozen genomic DNA was subjected to high-throughput TCRbeta CDR3 sequencing, a process that included PCR amplification, mapping, bias correction and internal controls. The paper's data handling went like this. Only productive rearrangements were retained, and each unique TCRbeta sequence was defined by its CDR3 nucleotide sequence together with its V and J gene. A sequence counted as donor-reactive only if the sequence showed at least 5-fold expansion in CFSE-low cells compared with unstimulated pre-transplant cells and had a frequency of at least 0.01%. Per-subject minimum frequency thresholds, based on the lowest-template unstimulated sample, ensured at least 90% detection power. Jensen-Shannon divergence between the top 1000 TCRbeta sequences post-transplant and pre-transplant was used to measure repertoire turnover. Two-sided Fisher's exact tests were used to test for changes in the detection of donor-reactive sequences. Imported from immuneACCESS, the table was reduced by TCRdb to in-frame sequences with V and J called. These copies leave out some clones; in studies compared against another copy, an unresolved V gene accounts for under half, and the cause of the remainder is not known. V, J and clone size reflect that table, while D and trimming were determined from the DNA. The sample table lists roughly 56,000 clones, approximately 71% of them with a count of one. The ten top clones hold 9.9% of the sample.

The cysteine opens and the phenylalanine closes a CDR3 of 16 amino acids. Only the CDR3 portion is preserved as DNA: 48 bases, with reading frame beginning at the first base. For this chain, trimming is 5 bases at the V end and 2 bases at the J end, and the number of junction bases without a gene match is 9. Via the germline V gene, CDR1 is MDHEN and CDR2 SYDVKM. Unstimulated PBMCs, after thawing, were stained for CD3, CD4 and CD8 and then FACS-sorted into CD3+CD4+ and CD3+CD8+ populations. Randomization to immunosuppression withdrawal applied to every one of the 8 studied subjects. The Qiagen DNeasy Blood and Tissue Kit was used for genomic DNA isolation. Comments on this clone: The specificity of this receptor is unknown. No base-level quality is on record; no much larger clone is a single base apart.

This sample comprised CD4+ T cells from blood, obtained less than 70 months after liver transplant. The receptor was derived from a human patient who received a liver transplant. Donor T cells from the graft may be present among the T cells after a transplant. The sequence is built from TRBV28 and TRBJ1-5; a stretch of 7 junction bases matches TRBD1. In nucleotide form, the sequence is TGTGCCAGCAGTCTTGACAGGGTAACGGGCAATCAGCCCCAGCATTTT. Its amino acids are CASSLDRVTGNQPQHF.